This T cell receptor (beta chain) was recorded in a study of T cells in Graves' hyperthyroidism and ophthalmopathy. Whole-study findings and limits: The model predicted ophthalmopathy a median roughly 6.5 months before onset. Among thyroid clonotypes expanded above 0.001, most also appeared in blood.

For Graves' hyperthyroidism to be stable, ophthalmopathy could not progress within 18 months. Out of approximately 10 ml of fresh peripheral blood came the PBMCs. This clonotype was counted only a few times. No antigen is known for it. A read error may explain this, as a much larger clone is one base away. CDR3 length: 15 residues. The germline V gene encodes CDR1 MNHGY and CDR2 SVAAGI. The investigators amplified TCR beta CDR3 regions from RNA transcripts. HTBI primers were used for first-round RT-PCR of the TCR CDR3. Each CDR3 protein is one row after TCRdb ran MiXCR on the multiplex PCR reads. Here the sample spans 650,000 to 750,000 distinct CDR3 sequences, approximately 14% being singletons.

This TCR derives from a woman aged 18-35 years with Graves' hyperthyroidism. The rearrangement joins TRBV6-9 to TRBJ1-1; D unclear. Specimen: blood. DNA for the CDR3: TGTGCCAGCAGTTACCGGGCCCTTTCCTACACTGAAGCTTCCTTT. Its protein product is CASSYRALSYTEASF.